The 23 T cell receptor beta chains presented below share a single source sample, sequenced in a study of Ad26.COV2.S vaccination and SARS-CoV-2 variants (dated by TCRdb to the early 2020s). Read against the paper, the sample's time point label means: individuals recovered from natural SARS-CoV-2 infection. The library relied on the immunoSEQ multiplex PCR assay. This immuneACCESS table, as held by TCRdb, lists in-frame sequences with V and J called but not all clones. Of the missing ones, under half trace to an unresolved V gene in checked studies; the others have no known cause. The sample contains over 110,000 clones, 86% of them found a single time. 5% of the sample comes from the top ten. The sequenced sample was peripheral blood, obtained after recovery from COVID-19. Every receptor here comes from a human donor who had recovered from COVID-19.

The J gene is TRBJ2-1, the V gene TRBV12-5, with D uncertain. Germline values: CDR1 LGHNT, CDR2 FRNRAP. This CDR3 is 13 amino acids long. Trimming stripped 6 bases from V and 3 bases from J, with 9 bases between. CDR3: CASGPDGYNEQFF. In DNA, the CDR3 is TGTGCTAGTGGACCGGACGGCTACAATGAGCAGTTCTTC.

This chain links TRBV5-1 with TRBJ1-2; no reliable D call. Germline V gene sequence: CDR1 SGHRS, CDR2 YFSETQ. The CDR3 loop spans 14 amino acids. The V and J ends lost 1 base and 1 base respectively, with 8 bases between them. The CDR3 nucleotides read TGCGCCAGCAGCTTGACAGATATTAACTATGGCTACACCTTC. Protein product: CASSLTDINYGYTF.

The CDR3 is CASRREYGYTF. CDR3 DNA: TGTGCCAGCCGTCGGGAATATGGCTACACCTTC. The V call is TRBV18, the J call TRBJ1-2; D is uncertain. This CDR3 comprises 11 residues. Germline CDR1 and CDR2: KGHSH and LQKENI. With 8 bases removed from V and 5 bases from J, the gap between germline ends came to 9 bases.

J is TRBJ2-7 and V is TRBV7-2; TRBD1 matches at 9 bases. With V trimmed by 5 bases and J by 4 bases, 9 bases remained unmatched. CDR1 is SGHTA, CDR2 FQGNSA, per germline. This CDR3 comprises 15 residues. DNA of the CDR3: TGTGCCAGCAGCATAACCGGGACAGGGTTGTACGAGCAGTACTTC. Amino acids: CASSITGTGLYEQYF.

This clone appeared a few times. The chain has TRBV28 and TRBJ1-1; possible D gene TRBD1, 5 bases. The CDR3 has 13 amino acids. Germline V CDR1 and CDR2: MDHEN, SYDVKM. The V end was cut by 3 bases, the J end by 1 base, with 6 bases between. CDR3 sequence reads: CASSFRGNTEAFF. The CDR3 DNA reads TGTGCCAGCAGTTTTAGGGGGAACACTGAAGCTTTCTTT.

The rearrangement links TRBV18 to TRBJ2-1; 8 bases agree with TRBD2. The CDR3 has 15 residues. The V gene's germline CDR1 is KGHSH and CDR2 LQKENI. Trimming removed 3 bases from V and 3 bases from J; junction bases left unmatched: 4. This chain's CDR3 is CASSPVTSDYNEQFF. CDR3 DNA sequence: TGTGCCAGCTCACCTGTGACTAGCGACTACAATGAGCAGTTCTTC.

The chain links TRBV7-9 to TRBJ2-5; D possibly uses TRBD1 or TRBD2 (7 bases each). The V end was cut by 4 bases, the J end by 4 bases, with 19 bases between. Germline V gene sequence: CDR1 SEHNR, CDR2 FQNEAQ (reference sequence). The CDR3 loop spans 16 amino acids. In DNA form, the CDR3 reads TGTGCCAGCAGCTGGGGGGGACAGATTGGTCGAGAGACCCAGTACTTC. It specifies CASSWGGQIGRETQYF.

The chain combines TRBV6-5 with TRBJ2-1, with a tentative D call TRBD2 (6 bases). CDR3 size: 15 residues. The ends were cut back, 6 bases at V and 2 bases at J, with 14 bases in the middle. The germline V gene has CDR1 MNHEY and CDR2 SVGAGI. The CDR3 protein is CASSLEAGPYNEQFF. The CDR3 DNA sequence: TGTGCCAGCAGCCTCGAAGCGGGTCCCTACAATGAGCAGTTCTTC.

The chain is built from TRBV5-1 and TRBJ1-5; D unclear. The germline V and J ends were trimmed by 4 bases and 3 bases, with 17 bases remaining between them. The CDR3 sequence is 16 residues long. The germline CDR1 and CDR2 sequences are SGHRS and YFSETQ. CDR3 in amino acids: CASSRRADGINQPQHF. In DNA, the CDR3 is TGCGCCAGCAGCCGTCGGGCCGACGGAATCAATCAGCCCCAGCATTTT.

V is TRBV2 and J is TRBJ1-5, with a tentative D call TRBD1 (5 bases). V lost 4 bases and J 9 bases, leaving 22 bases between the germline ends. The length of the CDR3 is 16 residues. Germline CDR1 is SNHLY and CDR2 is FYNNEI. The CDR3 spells CASSAAAGTPNGPQHF. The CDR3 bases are TGTGCCAGCAGTGCAGCGGCAGGGACCCCCAATGGGCCCCAGCATTTT.

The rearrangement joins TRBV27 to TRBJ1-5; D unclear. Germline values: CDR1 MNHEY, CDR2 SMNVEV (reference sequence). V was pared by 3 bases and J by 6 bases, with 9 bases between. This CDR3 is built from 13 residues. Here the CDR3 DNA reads TGTGCCAGCAGTTTGGGGTATGGTCAGCCCCAGCATTTT. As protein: CASSLGYGQPQHF.

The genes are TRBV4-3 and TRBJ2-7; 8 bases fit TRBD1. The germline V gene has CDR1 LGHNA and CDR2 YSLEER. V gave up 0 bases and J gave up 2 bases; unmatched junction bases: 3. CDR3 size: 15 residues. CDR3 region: CASSQEWTGPYEQYF. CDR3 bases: TGCGCCAGCAGCCAAGAATGGACAGGGCCCTACGAGCAGTACTTC.

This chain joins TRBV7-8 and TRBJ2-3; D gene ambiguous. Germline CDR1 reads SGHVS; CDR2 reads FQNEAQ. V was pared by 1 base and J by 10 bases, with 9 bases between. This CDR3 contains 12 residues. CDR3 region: CASSLVIEAQYF. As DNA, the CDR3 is TGTGCCAGCAGCTTAGTTATAGAGGCGCAGTATTTT.

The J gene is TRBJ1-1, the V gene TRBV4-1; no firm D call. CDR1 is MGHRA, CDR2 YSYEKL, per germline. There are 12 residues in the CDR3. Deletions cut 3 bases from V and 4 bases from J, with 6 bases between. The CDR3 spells CASSQSGTEAFF. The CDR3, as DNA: TGCGCCAGCAGCCAGTCCGGCACTGAAGCTTTCTTT.

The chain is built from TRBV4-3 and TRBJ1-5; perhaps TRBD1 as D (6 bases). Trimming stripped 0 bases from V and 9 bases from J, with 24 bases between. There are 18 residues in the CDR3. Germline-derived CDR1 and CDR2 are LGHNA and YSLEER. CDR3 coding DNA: TGCGCCAGCAGCCAAGACTGGGGTACAGGGAAGGCGGGACTGCCCCAGCATTTT. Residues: CASSQDWGTGKAGLPQHF.

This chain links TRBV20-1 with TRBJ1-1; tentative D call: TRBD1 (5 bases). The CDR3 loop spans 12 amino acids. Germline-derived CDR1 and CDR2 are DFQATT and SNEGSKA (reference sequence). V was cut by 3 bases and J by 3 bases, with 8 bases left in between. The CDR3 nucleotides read TGCAGTGCTAGTCGGGGGGACACTGAAGCTTTCTTT. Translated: CSASRGDTEAFF.

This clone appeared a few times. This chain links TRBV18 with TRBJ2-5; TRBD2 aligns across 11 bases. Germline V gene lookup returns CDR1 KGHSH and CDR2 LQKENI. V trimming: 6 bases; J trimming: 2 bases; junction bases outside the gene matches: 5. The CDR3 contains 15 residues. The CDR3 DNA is TGTGCCAGCTCTACGCCTAGCGGGGGGCAAGAGACCCAGTACTTC. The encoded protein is CASSTPSGGQETQYF.

In nucleotides, the CDR3 is TGCGCCAGCAGCTCGGCCTTGGGGGATGAGCAGTTCTTC. The encoded protein is CASSSALGDEQFF. This chain links TRBV5-1 with TRBJ2-1; D is tentatively TRBD1 or TRBD2 (5 bases each). Germline CDR1 SGHRS, CDR2 YFSETQ. With 3 bases removed from V and 8 bases from J, the gap between germline ends came to 12 bases. CDR3 length: 13 residues.

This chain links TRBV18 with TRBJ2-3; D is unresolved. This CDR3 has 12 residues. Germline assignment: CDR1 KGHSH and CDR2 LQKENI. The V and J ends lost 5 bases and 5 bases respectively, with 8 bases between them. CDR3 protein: CASSGMQDTQYF. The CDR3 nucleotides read TGTGCCAGCTCAGGGATGCAAGATACGCAGTATTTT. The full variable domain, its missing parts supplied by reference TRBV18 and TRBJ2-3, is NAGVMQNPRHLVRRRGQEARLRCSPMKGHSHVYWYRQLPEEGLKFMVYLQKENIIDESGMPKERFSAEFPKEGPSILRIQQVVRGDSAAYFCASSGMQDTQYFGPGTRLTVL.

The CDR3 region has the DNA TGTGCCAGCAGTAGGGACAGGGGAGCACCTTTCTTT. Translating it yields CASSRDRGAPFF. The chain employs TRBV28 and TRBJ1-1, with 10 bases identical to TRBD1. The CDR3 is made up of 12 amino acids. J was trimmed by 12 bases and V by 5 bases; bases with no gene match: 6. Germline CDR1 and CDR2: MDHEN and SYDVKM.

This CDR3 reads CASSGGYGYTF. The CDR3 DNA reads as TGTGCCAGCAGTGGGGGGTATGGCTACACCTTC. The chain links TRBV28 to TRBJ1-2, with D possibly matching TRBD1 (5 bases). CDR1 is MDHEN, CDR2 SYDVKM, per germline. This CDR3 comprises 11 residues. V lost 5 bases, J lost 5 bases, and 6 bases lay in between.

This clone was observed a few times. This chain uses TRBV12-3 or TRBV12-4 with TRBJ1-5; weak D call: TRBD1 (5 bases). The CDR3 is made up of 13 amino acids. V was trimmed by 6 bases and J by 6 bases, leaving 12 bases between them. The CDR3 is CASRSYQGQPQHF. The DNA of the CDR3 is TGTGCCAGCAGGAGCTACCAGGGTCAGCCCCAGCATTTT.

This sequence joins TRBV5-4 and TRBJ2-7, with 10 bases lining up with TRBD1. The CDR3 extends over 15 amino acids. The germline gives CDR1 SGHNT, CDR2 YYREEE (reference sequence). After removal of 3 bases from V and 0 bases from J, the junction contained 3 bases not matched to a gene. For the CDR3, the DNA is TGTGCCAGCAGCTGGGACAGGGGTAGCTCCTACGAGCAGTACTTC. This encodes CASSWDRGSSYEQYF.